This T cell receptor (beta chain) is from a study of shared clonotypes between healthy human individuals. V lost 5 bases to trimming and J lost 0 bases, with 11 bases between them. CDR3 length: 14 residues. The germline V gene has CDR1 SGHTA and CDR2 FQGNSA. This table comes from immunoSEQ multiplex PCR, and its TCRdb copy is limited to in-frame clones, with some not included. The data show about 2.4 million clones, with 80% to 95% seen just once and around 0.4% held by the top ten. Sequenced: naive CD4+ T cells from PBMCs. Subset in this sample: CD45RA+ positively selected. This clonotype was obtained from a man between 18 and 35 years old in good health. Some clones in this sample may be carry-over from other donors' samples. The chain carries TRBV7-2 and TRBJ2-7; perhaps TRBD2 as D (5 bases). The DNA of the CDR3 is TGTGCCAGCAGCCGGGGTTCGAGCTCCTACGAGCAGTACTTC. This codes for CASSRGSSSYEQYF.